Presented here are 8 T cell receptor beta chains from one specimen sequenced in a study of shared clonotypes between healthy human individuals. Some clones are missing from TCRdb's copy, which holds only in-frame ones; the method was immunoSEQ multiplex PCR. The profile covers over a million clones, with roughly 96% appearing a single time and 0.95% to 1.5% taken by the ten largest. Sequencing was carried out using naive CD4+ T cells sorted from blood. Subset specified: CD45RA+ positively selected. Receptors originate from a young man in good health.

This clone appeared a single time. The chain combines TRBV5-1 with TRBJ2-5; the match to TRBD2 covers 7 bases. Unmatched junction bases numbered 6, after V lost 0 bases and J lost 4 bases. The CDR3 has 15 residues. Germline CDR1 is SGHRS and CDR2 is YFSETQ. CDR3 bases: TGCGCCAGCAGCTTGGGGGGAGGGCCAGGAGAGACCCAGTACTTC. It yields the protein CASSLGGGPGETQYF.

The chain employs TRBV6-5 and TRBJ2-7; either TRBD1 or TRBD2 may supply D (6 bases each). This CDR3 is 15 amino acids long. Germline CDR1 is MNHEY and CDR2 is SVGAGI. The V and J ends lost 5 bases and 4 bases respectively, with 18 bases between them. CDR3 DNA sequence: TGTGCCAGCAGTCAACTCCCGGGGGCCGTATACGAGCAGTACTTC. Its protein is CASSQLPGAVYEQYF.

The V call is TRBV11-2, the J call TRBJ2-7; D perhaps matches TRBD1 (5 bases). The V gene lost 5 bases and the J gene lost 4 bases, with 18 bases spanning the gap. The CDR3 covers 15 residues. CDR1 is SGHAT, CDR2 FQNNGV, per germline. The CDR3 DNA sequence: TGTGCCAGCAGCCTCGTTTGGGGCCAAGGTTACGAGCAGTACTTC. Protein sequence: CASSLVWGQGYEQYF.

Of note for this clone: Other nucleotide sequences from this sample produce the same CDR3. The rearrangement uses TRBV20-1 and TRBJ2-3; no firm D call. The V end was cut by 3 bases, the J end by 2 bases, with 3 bases between. There are 11 residues in the CDR3. Germline V gives CDR1 DFQATT, CDR2 SNEGSKA (reference sequence). The CDR3, as DNA: TGCAGTGCTAGCGACACAGATACGCAGTATTTT. Encoded protein: CSASDTDTQYF.

The chain couples TRBV18 to TRBJ2-1, with 13 bases that match TRBD2. Germline assignment: CDR1 KGHSH and CDR2 LQKENI. With 3 bases clipped from V and 5 bases from J, the junction kept 4 bases outside the gene matches. The CDR3 extends over 16 amino acids. In DNA, the CDR3 is TGTGCCAGCTCACCCCGACTAGCGGGGGGTCACAATGAGCAGTTCTTC. Translation gives CASSPRLAGGHNEQFF.

CDR3 region: CASSFGTKEPYF. The CDR3 DNA reads TGTGCCAGCAGTTTCGGGACAAAAGAACCGTACTTC. This chain uses TRBV28 with TRBJ2-7; maybe TRBD1 (6 bases). Germline loops: CDR1 MDHEN, CDR2 SYDVKM. CDR3 length: 12 residues. The ends were cut back, 3 bases at V and 12 bases at J, with 15 bases in the middle.

On this clone itself: Other DNA sequences in this sample translate to the same CDR3. V gene TRBV5-1 combines with J gene TRBJ2-7; D is ambiguous. Germline values: CDR1 SGHRS, CDR2 YFSETQ. V lost 0 bases to trimming and J lost 0 bases, with 10 bases between them. The CDR3 length is 15 residues. For the CDR3, the DNA is TGCGCCAGCAGCTTGGTACCACTAAGCTCCTACGAGCAGTACTTC. It encodes CASSLVPLSSYEQYF.

The gene calls are TRBV5-1 and TRBJ2-7, with D perhaps TRBD2 (6 bases). The CDR3 length is 15 residues. Germline CDR1 and CDR2: SGHRS and YFSETQ. V lost 0 bases and J lost 3, with 13 bases in between. For the CDR3, the DNA is TGCGCCAGCAGCTTGGGGGGCGGGGTGGTCTACGAGCAGTACTTC. This encodes CASSLGGGVVYEQYF. Looking up the rest from reference TRBV5-1 and TRBJ2-7 gives the full variable domain: KAGVTQTPRYLIKTRGQQVTLSCSPISGHRSVSWYQQTPGQGLQFLFEYFSETQRNKGNFPGRFSGRQFSNSRSEMNVSTLELGDSALYLCASSLGGGVVYEQYFGPGTRLTVT.